A single sample gave rise to the 15 T cell receptor beta chains below, sequenced in a study of T-cell memory formation after mild COVID-19. In TCRdb, the 5' RACE reads were re-called with MiXCR into one record per CDR3 protein. The top ten clones hold roughly 7.8% of a sample with some 600,000 distinct CDR3 sequences, around 16% of them seen once. The sample taken for sequencing was PBMCs or a T cell subset sorted from them (not recorded which). The receptor source for this set is an adult woman who had mild COVID-19 (a few samples of this study predate the infection). Cell type and time point are not known.

This clonotype showed up just a few times. The V gene is TRBV5-1, the J gene TRBJ1-6, with unresolved D. The CDR3 is 13 residues long. Germline V gene data show CDR1 as SGHRS and CDR2 as YFSETQ. Trimming shortened V by 4 bases and J by 8 bases, and 10 bases separated the two germline ends. The CDR3 nucleotides read TGCGCCAGCAGCCCCCGAACCGATTCACCCCTCCACTTT. This translates into CASSPRTDSPLHF.

The chain links TRBV9 to TRBJ2-7, with TRBD2 identical over 9 bases. This CDR3 comprises 15 residues. CDR1 is SGDLS, CDR2 YYNGEE, per germline. The V gene end was trimmed by 0 bases and the J gene end by 4 bases; junction bases not matched to a gene: 5. The CDR3 bases are TGTGCCAGCAGCGTAGAGGGGCGGGAGGGATACGAGCAGTACTTC. Its protein is CASSVEGREGYEQYF.

The chain carries TRBV6-2 or TRBV6-3 and TRBJ2-5; TRBD2 aligns across 9 bases. The germline V gene encodes CDR1 MNHEY and CDR2 SVGEGT. This CDR3 is 18 amino acids long. The trim removed 4 bases at V and 5 bases at J, leaving 17 bases unmatched. The CDR3 bases are TGTGCCAGCAGTTTCGCCCTGGTGCTAGCGGGATTGGGTGAGACCCAGTACTTC. Its protein product is CASSFALVLAGLGETQYF.

This clonotype was seen many times. This chain connects TRBV5-6 to TRBJ2-2, with D possibly TRBD2 on 6 matching bases. The CDR3 totals 14 residues. Germline V lookup: CDR1 SGHDT, CDR2 YYEEEE. V was trimmed by 0 bases and J by 5 bases, leaving 8 bases between them. The CDR3 sequence: CASSLALATGELFF. The CDR3 bases are TGTGCCAGCAGCTTGGCGCTAGCGACCGGGGAGCTGTTTTTT.

This clonotype was picked up many times. The rearrangement joins TRBV7-9 to TRBJ2-7, with D possibly TRBD2 on 5 matching bases. The ends were cut back, 1 base at V and 3 bases at J, with 13 bases in the middle. This CDR3 spans 15 amino acids. In germline, CDR1 is SEHNR, CDR2 FQNEAQ (reference sequence). The CDR3 reads CASSLGGFPIYEQYF. The DNA for the CDR3 is TGTGCCAGCAGCTTAGGAGGGTTCCCAATCTACGAGCAGTACTTC.

This clonotype was seen a few times. The J gene is TRBJ1-2, the V gene TRBV7-9; D may be TRBD1 (5 bases). The germline V gene has CDR1 SEHNR and CDR2 FQNEAQ (reference sequence). CDR3 length: 14 amino acids. The ends were cut back, 2 bases at V and 4 bases at J, with 11 bases in the middle. The CDR3 DNA sequence: TGTGCCAGCAGCTTAAGGGGATCCCTCTATGGCTACACCTTC. This codes for CASSLRGSLYGYTF.

This clonotype was seen many times. CDR3 in amino acids: CASSRPAAGTHEQYF. The CDR3 DNA is TGTGCCAGCAGCCGACCCGCGGCGGGCACCCACGAGCAGTACTTC. The rearrangement uses TRBV11-1 and TRBJ2-7, with D perhaps matching TRBD2 (5 bases). V lost 5 bases and J lost 5, with 19 bases in between. This CDR3 has 15 residues. In germline, CDR1 is SGHAT, CDR2 FQDESV (reference sequence).

The rearrangement links TRBV7-9 to TRBJ1-3, with D possibly being TRBD1 (5 bases). The V end lost 6 bases, the J end lost 4 bases, and 13 bases lay between the germline ends. The CDR3 consists of 14 residues. The germline V gene encodes CDR1 SEHNR and CDR2 FQNEAQ (reference sequence). The CDR3 sequence: CASSSPGSGNTIYF. The CDR3 DNA is TGTGCCAGCAGTTCACCAGGGTCCGGAAACACCATATATTTT.

This clonotype has only a few counts. This chain connects TRBV9 to TRBJ2-3, with D perhaps TRBD2 (6 bases). The germline V gene encodes CDR1 SGDLS and CDR2 YYNGEE. The V gene lost 4 bases and the J gene lost 1 base, with 16 bases spanning the gap. This CDR3 is 16 amino acids long. The CDR3 loop reads CASSPTAGPGTDTQYF. CDR3 nucleotide sequence: TGTGCCAGCAGCCCGACGGCGGGACCTGGCACAGATACGCAGTATTTT. The variable domain in full, with the rest retrieved from reference TRBV9 and TRBJ2-3, is DSGVTQTPKHLITATGQRVTLRCSPRSGDLSVYWYQQSLDQGLQFLIQYYNGEERAKGNILERFSAQQFPDLHSELNLSSLELGDSALYFCASSPTAGPGTDTQYFGPGTRLTVL.

This clonotype was detected only a few times. V usage is TRBV27 and J usage is TRBJ1-4; D not resolved. V was trimmed by 3 bases and J by 2 bases, leaving 1 base between them. The CDR3 loop spans 12 amino acids. Germline CDR1 reads MNHEY; CDR2 reads SMNVEV (reference sequence). The CDR3 coding sequence is TGTGCCAGCAGTTTTACTAATGAAAAACTGTTTTTT. Its protein product is CASSFTNEKLFF. Supplemented by reference TRBV27 and TRBJ1-4, the full variable domain reads EAQVTQNPRYLITVTGKKLTVTCSQNMNHEYMSWYRQDPGLGLRQIYYSMNVEVTDKGDVPEGYKVSRKEKRNFPLILESPSPNQTSLYFCASSFTNEKLFFGSGTQLSVL.

A few counts support this clonotype. This chain connects TRBV4-1 to TRBJ2-2; 11 nucleotides agree with TRBD2. Germline CDR1 and CDR2: MGHRA and YSYEKL. The length of the CDR3 is 20 residues. Trimming cost V 5 bases and J 0 bases; bases outside gene matches: 14. The CDR3 protein is CASSGGPTRTSGPNTGELFF. The CDR3 coding sequence is TGCGCCAGCAGCGGAGGGCCAACCCGGACTAGCGGGCCGAACACCGGGGAGCTGTTTTTT.

This clonotype appeared once. V usage is TRBV12-3 or TRBV12-4 and J usage is TRBJ2-3, with 8 bases fitting TRBD1. The J segment lost 4 bases and the V segment lost 0 bases, leaving 3 bases of the junction unmatched. This CDR3 region has 15 residues. The DNA of the CDR3 is TGTGCCAGCAGTTTAGCTCAGGGGGCGGCAGATACGCAGTATTTT. The encoded protein is CASSLAQGAADTQYF.

This clonotype was recorded a few times. The chain couples TRBV6-1 to TRBJ2-2; maybe TRBD1 (8 bases). The V gene lost 6 bases and the J gene lost 1 base, with 18 bases spanning the gap. Germline CDR1 and CDR2: MNHNS and SASEGT. The CDR3 spans 17 residues. The CDR3 loop is CASRDREGVGNTGELFF. The CDR3 DNA reads as TGTGCCAGCAGGGACAGGGAGGGAGTAGGGAACACCGGGGAGCTGTTTTTT.

V usage is TRBV2 and J usage is TRBJ2-7, with D tentatively TRBD1 or TRBD2 (6 bases each). The CDR3 totals 13 residues. With 10 bases removed from V and 7 bases from J, the gap between germline ends came to 20 bases. CDR1 and CDR2 from the germline V gene are SNHLY and FYNNEI. CDR3 residues: CATSRDTEGEQYF. The CDR3 region has the DNA TGTGCCACTTCCCGGGACACGGAGGGGGAGCAGTACTTC.

This chain joins TRBV4-3 and TRBJ2-3; 11 nucleotides agree with TRBD2. This CDR3 contains 16 residues. Germline-derived CDR1 and CDR2 are LGHNA and YSLEER. Unmatched junction bases numbered 10, after V lost 4 bases and J lost 7 bases. CDR3 coding DNA: TGCGCCAGCAGCCTTTCACTAGCGGGAGACACGTATACGCAGTATTTT. This codes for CASSLSLAGDTYTQYF.